What follows are 16 T cell receptor beta chains derived from one specimen sequenced in a study of T cell repertoires in cytomegalovirus infection. Antigens for these TCRs are unknown. MiXCR, run by TCRdb on the reads, gives a single entry per CDR3 protein. The sample yields about 890,000 distinct CDR3 sequences, 31% seen once. The source material was cultured CD8+ T cells from PBMCs, sampled from culture after CMV antigen stimulation. These receptors all stem from a human donor in good health (CMV status not recorded). Some clones in this sample may be carry-over from other donors' samples.

This clonotype was recorded a few times. The gene calls are TRBV7-9 and TRBJ1-1; D not certain. The CDR3 loop spans 12 amino acids. CDR1 is SEHNR, CDR2 FQNEAQ, per germline (reference sequence). V was cut by 5 bases and J by 8 bases, with 12 bases left in between. CDR3 sequence: CASSVSSVEAFF. The DNA for the CDR3 is TGTGCCAGCAGCGTTAGTTCAGTGGAAGCTTTCTTT.

This clonotype is categorized as medium-sized. The V and J genes are TRBV7-8 and TRBJ2-1; TRBD2 matches 8 bases. Germline V gene sequence: CDR1 SGHVS, CDR2 FQNEAQ. The CDR3 length is 16 residues. With 5 bases clipped from V and 5 bases from J, the junction kept 11 bases outside the gene matches. CDR3 DNA: TGTGCCAGCAGCCGTATCGATCGGGGGGGCCACAATGAGCAGTTCTTC. This encodes CASSRIDRGGHNEQFF.

This chain uses TRBV2 with TRBJ1-6, with unresolved D. V lost 7 bases, J lost 0 bases, and 10 bases lay in between. The CDR3 consists of 15 residues. CDR1 SNHLY and CDR2 FYNNEI come from the germline V gene. CDR3 nucleotide sequence: TGTGCCAGCAAGGAAGGGCTCTCCTATAATTCACCCCTCCACTTT. It yields the protein CASKEGLSYNSPLHF.

A few counts support this clonotype. This rearrangement joins TRBV6-5 to TRBJ1-1; D gene uncertain. The CDR3 extends over 13 amino acids. Trimming took off 0 bases at V and 9 bases at J, with 11 bases between the two ends. Germline CDR1 and CDR2: MNHEY and SVGAGI. The CDR3 DNA follows: TGTGCCAGCAGTTACTCGAGGGCTCAGAAAGCTTTCTTT. This gives the protein CASSYSRAQKAFF.

This clonotype has at least ten counts. The chain uses TRBV28 and TRBJ1-2; 8 bases are a match to TRBD1. J was trimmed by 5 bases and V by 3 bases; bases with no gene match: 5. Germline V gene lookup returns CDR1 MDHEN and CDR2 SYDVKM. CDR3 length: 14 residues. The CDR3, as DNA: TGTGCCAGCAGTTTCTTAGGACAGGGATATGGCTACACCTTC. It specifies CASSFLGQGYGYTF.

This sequence joins TRBV20-1 and TRBJ2-7, with 8 bases fitting TRBD2. The germline V gene encodes CDR1 DFQATT and CDR2 SNEGSKA (reference sequence). V dropped 3 bases and J dropped 3; count of bases not matched to a gene: 4. The CDR3 has 13 amino acids. As DNA, the CDR3 is TGCAGTGCTAGTCGGGGGGGGCTCTACGAGCAGTACTTC. Its protein product is CSASRGGLYEQYF.

The chain links TRBV29-1 to TRBJ2-2, with no clear D. The CDR3 sequence is 12 residues long. V was cut by 4 bases and J by 3 bases, with 6 bases left in between. The germline V gene has CDR1 SQVTM and CDR2 ANQGSEA. CDR3 nucleotide sequence: TGCAGCGTTGCCAGTTACACCGGGGAGCTGTTTTTT. Translated, it gives CSVASYTGELFF.

This clonotype occurred a few times. The V and J genes are TRBV12-3 or TRBV12-4 and TRBJ1-5; no clear D. CDR3 length equals 15 residues. Trimming took off 1 base at V and 2 bases at J, with 9 bases between the two ends. The CDR3 region is CASSLGQAGNQPQHF. The CDR3 bases are TGTGCCAGCAGTTTAGGGCAGGCTGGCAATCAGCCCCAGCATTTT.

CDR3 DNA: TGCGCCAGTTCCTCAGGCAACTCTGGAAACACCATATATTTT. This sequence encodes CASSSGNSGNTIYF. V is TRBV10-1 and J is TRBJ1-3; D is ambiguous. V lost 9 bases and J lost 0, with 12 bases in between. Germline lookup yields CDR1 WNHNN and CDR2 SYGVQD (reference sequence). The CDR3 extends over 14 amino acids.

V and J are TRBV5-1 and TRBJ2-3, with 9 bases lining up with TRBD1. Germline V gene lookup returns CDR1 SGHRS and CDR2 YFSETQ. The CDR3 extends over 15 amino acids. V shed 5 bases and J 0 bases; nucleotides not matched to a gene: 4. The CDR3 protein is CASRVDRGSTDTQYF. The CDR3 nucleotides read TGCGCCAGCAGAGTGGACAGGGGTAGCACAGATACGCAGTATTTT.

In its sample, this clonotype was seen a few times. The rearrangement joins TRBV12-3 or TRBV12-4 to TRBJ2-2; no reliable D call. The germline V and J ends were trimmed by 2 bases and 1 base, with 8 bases remaining between them. There are 15 residues in the CDR3. CDR3 nucleotide sequence: TGTGCCAGCAGTTTATTAGACTTGAACACCGGGGAGCTGTTTTTT. Translated, it gives CASSLLDLNTGELFF.

Many counts were recorded for this clonotype. The genes are TRBV7-2 and TRBJ2-3; 7 nucleotides agree with TRBD1. The germline V gene has CDR1 SGHTA and CDR2 FQGNSA. V dropped 4 bases and J dropped 4; count of bases not matched to a gene: 14. This CDR3 is 17 amino acids long. CDR3 region: CASSSSPRDSFSDTQYF. The CDR3 nucleotides read TGTGCCAGCAGCTCCAGCCCCCGGGACAGTTTCTCAGATACGCAGTATTTT.

The chain combines TRBV12-3 or TRBV12-4 with TRBJ2-3, with TRBD2 matching over 12 bases. The ends lost 7 bases at V and 4 bases at J; junction bases unmatched: 6. The CDR3 consists of 15 residues. CDR3 region: CASIPTSGGPDTQYF. DNA for the CDR3: TGTGCCAGCATTCCGACTAGCGGGGGTCCAGATACGCAGTATTTT.

The chain recombines TRBV19 with TRBJ1-1; the D gene is possibly TRBD1 (6 bases). This CDR3 is 12 amino acids long. The V and J ends lost 10 bases and 6 bases respectively, with 15 bases between them. Looked up from germline, CDR1 is LNHDA and CDR2 is SQIVND (reference sequence). CDR3 loop: CATADSLAEAFF. The CDR3 DNA reads as TGTGCCACCGCGGACAGTCTTGCTGAAGCTTTCTTT.

This clonotype was detected many times. V is TRBV7-6 and J is TRBJ1-2, with D tentatively TRBD1 (5 bases). The CDR3 extends over 15 amino acids. Germline CDR1 reads SGHVS; CDR2 reads FNYEAQ. The V end lost 5 bases, the J end lost 2 bases, and 15 bases lay between the germline ends. The CDR3 protein is CASSTAGNANYGYTF. The CDR3 DNA follows: TGTGCCAGCAGCACCGCAGGGAACGCCAACTATGGCTACACCTTC.

This clonotype came up a few times. The chain is built from TRBV6-6 and TRBJ2-3; no reliable D call. Per germline, CDR1 MNHNY and CDR2 SVGAGI (reference sequence). The CDR3 consists of 15 residues. V was trimmed by 5 bases and J by 2 bases, leaving 14 bases between them. The CDR3 sequence: CASSDQSNPTDTQYF. Here the CDR3 DNA reads TGTGCCAGCAGTGATCAGAGTAACCCCACAGATACGCAGTATTTT.